One sample yielded the 25 T cell receptor beta chains listed below, sequenced in a study of cytomegalovirus exposure and HLA in healthy donors. Generated by immunoSEQ multiplex PCR, the TCRdb table keeps only in-frame clones and is missing some. The sample contains under 200,000 clones, 86% of which appear only once. The sample comprised PBMCs. The receptors stem from a woman aged 18-29 years in good health and CMV-seronegative.

CDR3 DNA: TGTGCCAGCAGGAGGCCCGGGGAGCTGTTTTTT. Translated: CASRRPGELFF. This chain uses TRBV7-9 with TRBJ2-2; D uncertain. Germline lookup yields CDR1 SEHNR and CDR2 FQNEAQ (reference sequence). This CDR3 contains 11 residues. The V and J ends lost 6 bases and 6 bases respectively, with 5 bases between them.

The V call is TRBV7-9, the J call TRBJ2-1, with 9 bases identical to TRBD2. This CDR3 has 16 residues. V lost 5 bases to trimming and J lost 4 bases; unmatched junction nucleotides: 9. CDR1 and CDR2 (germline): SEHNR, FQNEAQ (reference sequence). The DNA of the CDR3 is TGTGCCAGCAGCCCAAGAATAGCGGGAGTTTACAATGAGCAGTTCTTC. Translated, it gives CASSPRIAGVYNEQFF.

CDR3 sequence: CASSHRQGSNTGELFF. In DNA form, the CDR3 reads TGTGCCAGCAGCCATCGACAGGGATCGAACACCGGGGAGCTGTTTTTT. V usage is TRBV27 and J usage is TRBJ2-2; TRBD1 aligns across 7 bases. The V gene's germline CDR1 is MNHEY and CDR2 SMNVEV (reference sequence). This CDR3 contains 16 residues. V trimming: 6 bases; J trimming: 0 bases; junction bases outside the gene matches: 7.

The chain has TRBV6-5 and TRBJ1-2, with 7 positions matching TRBD1. The CDR3 covers 13 residues. V was pared by 3 bases and J by 3 bases, with 1 base of the junction left unmatched. In germline, CDR1 is MNHEY, CDR2 SVGAGI. CDR3 in amino acids: CASSYDRDYGYTF. DNA of the CDR3: TGTGCCAGCAGTTATGACAGGGACTATGGCTACACCTTC.

The chain combines TRBV4-3 with TRBJ1-2, with D possibly TRBD1 on 6 matching bases. Germline V gene lookup returns CDR1 LGHNA and CDR2 YSLEER. The ends were cut back, 0 bases at V and 4 bases at J, with 9 bases in the middle. The CDR3 is made up of 14 amino acids. CDR3 nucleotide sequence: TGCGCCAGCAGCCAAGAGATACAGGGCTATGGCTACACCTTC. Translating gives CASSQEIQGYGYTF.

V gene TRBV9 combines with J gene TRBJ1-2; TRBD1 matches 7 bases. Germline V gene data show CDR1 as SGDLS and CDR2 as YYNGEE. The CDR3 is 15 residues long. J was trimmed by 0 bases and V by 4 bases; bases with no gene match: 6. The CDR3 sequence is CASSPQGLANYGYTF. The CDR3 DNA is TGTGCCAGCAGCCCACAGGGGTTAGCTAACTATGGCTACACCTTC.

The chain has TRBV7-8 and TRBJ1-4; 9 nucleotides match TRBD1. Trimming removed 5 bases from V and 8 bases from J; junction bases left unmatched: 6. The CDR3 sequence is 14 residues long. Germline lookup yields CDR1 SGHVS and CDR2 FQNEAQ. The chain's CDR3 is CASSVQGAREKLFF. Here the CDR3 DNA reads TGTGCCAGCAGCGTACAGGGGGCTAGGGAAAAACTGTTTTTT.

The chain is built from TRBV6-4 and TRBJ2-7, with 7 bases lining up with TRBD2. Trimming cost V 4 bases and J 6 bases; bases outside gene matches: 6. This CDR3 has 13 amino acids. Germline loops: CDR1 MRHNA, CDR2 SNTAGT. The CDR3 loop reads CASSVRENSEQYF. As DNA, the CDR3 is TGTGCCAGCAGTGTGCGGGAGAACTCCGAGCAGTACTTC.

This chain connects TRBV6-1 to TRBJ2-7, with unresolved D. The CDR3 covers 11 residues. From germline, CDR1 is MNHNS and CDR2 SASEGT. V shed 2 bases and J shed 4 bases, with 3 bases lying between them. CDR3 protein: CASSETYEQYF. CDR3 in DNA: TGTGCCAGCAGTGAAACATACGAGCAGTACTTC.

This clone was found once. This rearrangement joins TRBV7-8 to TRBJ1-5; weak D call: TRBD1 (6 bases). The CDR3 extends over 18 amino acids. Germline loops: CDR1 SGHVS, CDR2 FQNEAQ. V was cut by 2 bases and J by 4 bases, with 21 bases left in between. The CDR3 DNA reads as TGTGCCAGCAGCTTAAGCGGAGTGACCTTGCAGGGGAATCAGCCCCAGCATTTT. Protein: CASSLSGVTLQGNQPQHF.

This clone was recorded once. This rearrangement joins TRBV25-1 to TRBJ2-7; D unclear. Germline V gene lookup returns CDR1 MGHDK and CDR2 SYGVNS. The CDR3 is 13 amino acids. With 0 bases removed from V and 3 bases from J, the gap between germline ends came to 6 bases. The CDR3 loop reads CASSEYNGYEQYF. The CDR3 region has the DNA TGTGCCAGCAGTGAATATAACGGCTACGAGCAGTACTTC.

This clone showed up just once. This chain links TRBV5-1 with TRBJ1-1, with no clear D. The germline CDR1 and CDR2 sequences are SGHRS and YFSETQ. V lost 1 base and J 0 bases, leaving 10 bases between the germline ends. The CDR3 consists of 15 residues. The CDR3 loop is CASSLNGEMNTEAFF. For the CDR3, the DNA is TGCGCCAGCAGCTTGAACGGAGAGATGAACACTGAAGCTTTCTTT. The variable domain in full, with the rest retrieved from reference TRBV5-1 and TRBJ1-1, is KAGVTQTPRYLIKTRGQQVTLSCSPISGHRSVSWYQQTPGQGLQFLFEYFSETQRNKGNFPGRFSGRQFSNSRSEMNVSTLELGDSALYLCASSLNGEMNTEAFFGQGTRLTVV.

The chain uses TRBV4-3 and TRBJ1-1; D unresolved. Germline assignment: CDR1 LGHNA and CDR2 YSLEER. The CDR3 is 15 amino acids. V was cut by 0 bases and J by 10 bases, with 18 bases left in between. CDR3 nucleotides: TGCGCCAGCAGCCAAGATGCGTTACAACAATCAGGAGCTTTCTTT. It specifies CASSQDALQQSGAFF.

The rearrangement uses TRBV12-5 and TRBJ2-7, with TRBD2 matching 9 bases. This CDR3 spans 15 amino acids. V shed 8 bases and J 0 bases; nucleotides not matched to a gene: 8. CDR1 LGHNT and CDR2 FRNRAP come from the germline V gene. The CDR3 region has the DNA TGTGCTAGTCGGGATAGCGGGAGCCTCTCCTACGAGCAGTACTTC. This gives the protein CASRDSGSLSYEQYF.

The chain couples TRBV27 to TRBJ1-2, with 10 bases matching TRBD1. Losses at the gene ends were 4 bases for V and 2 bases for J; bases not matched to a gene: 4. The CDR3 extends over 15 amino acids. CDR1 MNHEY and CDR2 SMNVEV come from the germline V gene (reference sequence). The DNA of the CDR3 is TGTGCCAGCAGTTGGGGGGGACAGGGGAACTATGGCTACACCTTC. Translated: CASSWGGQGNYGYTF.

The rearrangement uses TRBV5-5 and TRBJ1-2; tentatively, D is TRBD1 (6 bases). Looked up from germline, CDR1 is SGHKS and CDR2 is YYEKEE (reference sequence). The CDR3 length is 13 residues. The ends were cut back, 7 bases at V and 4 bases at J, with 14 bases in the middle. The CDR3 protein is CASGHQGPYGYTF. In nucleotides, the CDR3 is TGTGCCAGCGGCCATCAGGGGCCCTATGGCTACACCTTC.

The sample holds one count of this clone. The chain couples TRBV7-2 to TRBJ1-1; D call uncertain. Germline V gives CDR1 SGHTA, CDR2 FQGNSA. This CDR3 spans 15 amino acids. The V and J ends lost 1 base and 1 base respectively, with 10 bases between them. The CDR3 sequence is CASSLGLLANTEAFF. CDR3 DNA sequence: TGTGCCAGCAGCTTAGGGCTCCTCGCGAACACTGAAGCTTTCTTT.

The genes are TRBV11-2 and TRBJ2-1; 7 positions agree with TRBD2. CDR3 length equals 16 residues. V shed 5 bases and J 6 bases; nucleotides not matched to a gene: 13. The V gene's germline CDR1 is SGHAT and CDR2 FQNNGV. CDR3 sequence (DNA): TGTGCCAGCAGCCGCTTGACTAGCCTTTATCCCAATGAGCAGTTCTTC. Translating gives CASSRLTSLYPNEQFF.

The chain couples TRBV2 to TRBJ2-5; possibly TRBD2 for D (5 bases). This CDR3 comprises 15 residues. CDR1 and CDR2 (germline): SNHLY, FYNNEI. The V and J ends lost 7 bases and 4 bases respectively, with 19 bases between them. In DNA form, the CDR3 reads TGTGCCAGCAAGTGGGTCCCCCGAGGAGGAGAGACCCAGTACTTC. This codes for CASKWVPRGGETQYF.

V is TRBV6-5 and J is TRBJ1-3; tentatively, D is TRBD1 (5 bases). The CDR3 has 14 amino acids. The ends were cut back, 6 bases at V and 0 bases at J, with 9 bases in the middle. CDR1 is MNHEY, CDR2 SVGAGI, per germline. In nucleotides, the CDR3 is TGTGCCAGCAGCTGGGACTCCTCTGGAAACACCATATATTTT. Translation: CASSWDSSGNTIYF.

For the CDR3, the DNA is TGTGCCAGCCATAGCGGGAGCGCGATCAATGAGCAGTTCTTC. Translating it yields CASHSGSAINEQFF. The V and J genes are TRBV10-3 and TRBJ2-1; 9 bases line up with TRBD2. CDR1 and CDR2 from the germline V gene are ENHRY and SYGVKD. The CDR3 runs to 14 residues. J gave up 6 bases and V 10 bases, and 10 bases lay outside the gene matches.

The genes are TRBV4-1 and TRBJ2-1; 8 nucleotides match TRBD2. In germline, CDR1 is MGHRA, CDR2 YSYEKL. This CDR3 spans 15 amino acids. V shed 4 bases and J 7 bases; nucleotides not matched to a gene: 9. The chain's CDR3 is CASSPGSGGANEQFF. DNA for the CDR3: TGCGCCAGCAGCCCCGGTTCGGGGGGGGCGAATGAGCAGTTCTTC.

The rearrangement joins TRBV6-6 to TRBJ2-7; TRBD1 agrees at 10 bases. Trimming removed 6 bases from V and 1 base from J; junction bases left unmatched: 6. The CDR3 is 15 residues long. CDR1 and CDR2 from the germline V gene are MNHNY and SVGAGI (reference sequence). The CDR3 nucleotides read TGTGCCAGCAGGGACGGGACAGGGGCATCCTACGAGCAGTACTTC. Encoded protein: CASRDGTGASYEQYF.

The gene calls are TRBV27 and TRBJ2-5, with D uncertain. With 6 bases removed from V and 1 base from J, the gap between germline ends came to 15 bases. The CDR3 extends over 15 amino acids. Germline CDR1 is MNHEY and CDR2 is SMNVEV (reference sequence). The CDR3 reads CASSPFGPFQETQYF. The CDR3 DNA reads as TGTGCCAGCAGCCCATTCGGTCCCTTCCAAGAGACCCAGTACTTC.

This clone was observed a handful of times. The V call is TRBV2, the J call TRBJ2-7; maybe TRBD1 (6 bases). Germline CDR1 SNHLY, CDR2 FYNNEI. The CDR3 has 12 residues. V gave up 6 bases and J gave up 5 bases, with 11 bases separating them. The CDR3 nucleotides are TGTGCCAGCAGCTCCCAGGGGAACGAGCAGTACTTC. It specifies CASSSQGNEQYF.